This T cell receptor beta chain was identified during a study of shared clonotypes between healthy human individuals. The germline V gene has CDR1 SGHRS and CDR2 YFSETQ. V lost 5 bases and J 2 bases, leaving 16 bases between the germline ends. This CDR3 spans 16 amino acids. Assay: immunoSEQ multiplex PCR; the TCRdb copy retains only in-frame clones and omits some. The repertoire has around 1.4 million clones, 98% of them found once; the top ten carry about 0.4%. The receptor was derived from a man aged 25 to 40 in good health. The sample comprised naive CD4+ T cells sorted from blood. Noted subset: CD45RA+ positively selected. The genes are TRBV5-1 and TRBJ2-2; possible D gene TRBD2, 5 bases. The CDR3 spells CASSVLGLDNTGELFF. The CDR3 nucleotides are TGCGCCAGCAGTGTTTTAGGACTGGATAACACCGGGGAGCTGTTTTTT.